Each of the 9 T cell receptor beta chains below was sequenced from the same sample in a study of T cells in Graves' hyperthyroidism and ophthalmopathy (dated by TCRdb to between 2019 and 2020). Library method: multiplex PCR. Sequencing used an Illumina HiSeq 2000. The TCR beta CDR3 regions were amplified from the RNA transcripts. The first round of RT-PCR for the TCR CDR3 was performed with the HTBI primer set and the Qiagen OneStep RT-PCR kit. Starting from the raw public reads, TCRdb applied fastp trimming at Q25, assembled clones with MiXCR and retained in-frame beta chains. Every CDR3 protein is listed once, alongside the most common genes and DNA of its rows. The sample includes 330,000 or so distinct CDR3 sequences, with about a sixth observed a single time. The biggest ten clones account for 15% of the sample. Sequencing used blood. The receptor source for this set is a woman aged 40-49 years with Graves' ophthalmopathy.

This clonotype was seen ten or more times. The chain combines TRBV25-1 with TRBJ1-4, with D maybe TRBD1 (5 bases). Per germline, CDR1 MGHDK and CDR2 SYGVNS. The CDR3 spans 14 residues. Deletions cut 6 bases from V and 3 bases from J, with 11 bases between. DNA of the CDR3: TGTGCCAGCAGCAAGGGGCGACCTAATGAAAAACTGTTTTTT. It translates to CASSKGRPNEKLFF.

This clonotype was detected ten times or more. This chain uses TRBV20-1 with TRBJ2-7, with 8 bases aligning to TRBD2. The junction had 5 bases not matched to a gene; V was cut back by 6 bases and J by 4 bases. The CDR3 extends over 12 amino acids. Germline V CDR1 and CDR2: DFQATT, SNEGSKA (reference sequence). DNA of the CDR3: TGCAGTGCCCGAGCGGGAGTGTACGAGCAGTACTTC. This codes for CSARAGVYEQYF.

This clonotype was found many times. This chain connects TRBV19 to TRBJ2-5, with 7 bases fitting TRBD1. Germline V lookup: CDR1 LNHDA, CDR2 SQIVND (reference sequence). CDR3 length equals 16 residues. V shed 3 bases, J shed 0 bases, and the junction held 7 bases outside the gene matches. CDR3 loop: CASSITAGGDQETQYF. CDR3 DNA sequence: TGTGCCAGTAGTATCACGGCAGGGGGAGACCAAGAGACCCAGTACTTC. Supplemented by reference TRBV19 and TRBJ2-5, the full variable domain reads DGGITQSPKYLFRKEGQNVTLSCEQNLNHDAMYWYRQDPGQGLRLIYYSQIVNDFQKGDIAEGYSVSREKKESFPLTVTSAQKNPTAFYLCASSITAGGDQETQYFGPGTRLLVL.

This clonotype was detected ten times or more. The chain recombines TRBV5-1 with TRBJ1-2, with D perhaps TRBD1 (5 bases). The CDR3 contains 16 residues. Trimming shortened V by 4 bases and J by 0 bases, and 16 bases separated the two germline ends. Germline CDR1 and CDR2: SGHRS and YFSETQ. CDR3 amino acids: CASSQNTGTTNYGYTF. For the CDR3, the DNA is TGCGCCAGCAGCCAAAATACCGGGACCACTAACTATGGCTACACCTTC.

This clonotype was detected ten times or more. V and J are TRBV6-2 or TRBV6-3 and TRBJ2-7; D possibly matches TRBD1 or TRBD2 (5 bases each). The V gene lost 5 bases and the J gene lost 6 bases, with 20 bases spanning the gap. CDR1 and CDR2 (germline): MNHEY, SVGEGT. The CDR3 spans 15 residues. CDR3 coding DNA: TGTGCCAGCAGTGTATCGGGACGGATCTCCCGCGAGCAGTACTTC. As protein: CASSVSGRISREQYF.

The rearrangement links TRBV6-2 or TRBV6-3 to TRBJ2-5, with TRBD1 matching 11 bases. V lost 0 bases, J lost 3 bases, and 3 bases stayed unmatched. The CDR3 has 16 amino acids. CDR1 is MNHEY and CDR2 is SVGEGT in the germline V gene. CDR3 sequence: CASSYSGQGVEETQYF. CDR3 in DNA: TGTGCCAGCAGTTACTCGGGACAGGGGGTAGAAGAGACCCAGTACTTC.

On this clonotype itself: At one of its ends the junction is not consistent with the germline gene, which may arise from a read error. The chain recombines TRBV2 with TRBJ2-3; 8 bases line up with TRBD2. This CDR3 contains 14 residues. Germline-derived CDR1 and CDR2 are SNHLY and FYNNEI. The CDR3 region has the DNA TGCGCCAGCAGTGAAAGGACTAGCAGAGATACGCAGTATTTT. It is translated as CASSERTSRDTQYF.

This clonotype has more than one count but fewer than ten. This chain connects TRBV6-2 or TRBV6-3 to TRBJ2-7; 11 positions match TRBD2. CDR1 MNHEY and CDR2 SVGEGT come from the germline V gene. The CDR3 has 15 amino acids. Unmatched junction bases numbered 10, after V lost 6 bases and J lost 6 bases. CDR3 amino acids: CASSGGGSGRAEQYF. As DNA, the CDR3 is TGTGCCAGCAGCGGGGGGGGTAGCGGGAGGGCCGAGCAGTACTTC.

The chain is built from TRBV10-1 and TRBJ2-5; 10 positions match TRBD2. The CDR3 covers 15 residues. With 7 bases clipped from V and 2 bases from J, the junction kept 7 bases outside the gene matches. The germline V gene has CDR1 WNHNN and CDR2 SYGVQD (reference sequence). The CDR3 sequence: CASTNLAGEQETQYF. CDR3 in DNA: TGCGCCAGCACCAACCTAGCGGGAGAGCAAGAGACCCAGTACTTC.